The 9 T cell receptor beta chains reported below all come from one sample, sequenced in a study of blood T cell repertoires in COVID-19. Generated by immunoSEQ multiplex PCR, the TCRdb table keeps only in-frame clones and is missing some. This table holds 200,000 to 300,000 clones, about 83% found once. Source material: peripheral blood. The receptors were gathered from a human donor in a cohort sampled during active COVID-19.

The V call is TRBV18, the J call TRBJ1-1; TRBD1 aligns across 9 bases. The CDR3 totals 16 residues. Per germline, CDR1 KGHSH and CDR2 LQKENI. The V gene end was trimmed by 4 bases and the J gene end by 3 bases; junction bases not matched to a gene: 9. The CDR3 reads CASSQGTGTVYTEAFF. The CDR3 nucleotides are TGTGCCAGCTCACAGGGGACAGGGACCGTCTACACTGAAGCTTTCTTT.

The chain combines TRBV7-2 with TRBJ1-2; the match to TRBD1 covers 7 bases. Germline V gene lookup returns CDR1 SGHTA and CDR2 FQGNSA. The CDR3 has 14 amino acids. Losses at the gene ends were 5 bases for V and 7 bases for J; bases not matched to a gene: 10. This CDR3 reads CASSTRTGGGGYTF. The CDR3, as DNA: TGTGCCAGCAGCACAAGGACAGGAGGAGGTGGCTACACCTTC.

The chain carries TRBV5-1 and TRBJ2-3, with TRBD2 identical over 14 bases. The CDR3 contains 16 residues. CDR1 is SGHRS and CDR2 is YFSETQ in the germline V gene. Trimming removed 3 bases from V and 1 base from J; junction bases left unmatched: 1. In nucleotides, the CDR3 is TGCGCCAGCAGCTGGGGACTAGCGGGAGGCACAGATACGCAGTATTTT. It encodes CASSWGLAGGTDTQYF.

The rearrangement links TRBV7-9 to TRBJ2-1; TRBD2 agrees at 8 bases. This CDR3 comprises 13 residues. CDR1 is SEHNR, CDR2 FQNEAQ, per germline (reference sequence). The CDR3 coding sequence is TGTACCGGGGGGGCCGGACCTTACAATGAGCAGTTCTTC. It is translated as CTGGAGPYNEQFF.

CDR3 region: CASSESLREQYF. The CDR3 coding sequence is TGTGCCAGCAGTGAAAGCTTGAGGGAGCAGTACTTC. The chain carries TRBV2 and TRBJ2-7; D unresolved. The V gene's germline CDR1 is SNHLY and CDR2 FYNNEI. Trimming shortened V by 2 bases and J by 7 bases, and 9 bases separated the two germline ends. The CDR3 contains 12 residues.

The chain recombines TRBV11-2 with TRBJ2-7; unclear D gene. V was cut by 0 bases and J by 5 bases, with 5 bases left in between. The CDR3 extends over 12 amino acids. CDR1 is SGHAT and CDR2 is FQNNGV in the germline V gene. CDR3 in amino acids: CASSLDRDEQYF. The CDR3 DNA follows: TGTGCCAGCAGCTTAGACCGGGACGAGCAGTACTTC.

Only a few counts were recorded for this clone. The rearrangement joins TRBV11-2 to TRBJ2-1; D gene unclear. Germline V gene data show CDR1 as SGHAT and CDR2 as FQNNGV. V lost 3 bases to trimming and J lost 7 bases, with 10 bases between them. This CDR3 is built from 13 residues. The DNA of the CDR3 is TGTGCCAGCAGCTTCGAGGCCATGAATGAGCAGTTCTTC. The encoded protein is CASSFEAMNEQFF.

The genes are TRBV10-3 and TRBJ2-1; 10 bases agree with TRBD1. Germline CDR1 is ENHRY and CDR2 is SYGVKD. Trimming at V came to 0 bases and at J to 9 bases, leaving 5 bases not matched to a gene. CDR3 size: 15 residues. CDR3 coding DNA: TGTGCCATCAGTGAGTCCGGGACAGGGGTCGGTGAGCAGTTCTTC. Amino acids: CAISESGTGVGEQFF.

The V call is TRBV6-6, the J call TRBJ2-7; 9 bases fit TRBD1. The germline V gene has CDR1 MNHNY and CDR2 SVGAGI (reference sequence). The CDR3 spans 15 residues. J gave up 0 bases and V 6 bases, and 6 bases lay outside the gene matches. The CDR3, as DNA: TGTGCCAGCAGGCCGGGACAGGGCGTCTCCTACGAGCAGTACTTC. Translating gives CASRPGQGVSYEQYF.